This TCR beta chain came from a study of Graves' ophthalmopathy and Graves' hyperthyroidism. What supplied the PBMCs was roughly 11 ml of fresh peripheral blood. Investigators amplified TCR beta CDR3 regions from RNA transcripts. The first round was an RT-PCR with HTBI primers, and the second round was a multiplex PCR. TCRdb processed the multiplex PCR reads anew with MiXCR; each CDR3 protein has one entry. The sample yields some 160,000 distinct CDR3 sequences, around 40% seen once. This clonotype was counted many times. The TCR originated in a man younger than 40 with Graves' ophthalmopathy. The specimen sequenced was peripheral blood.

CDR3 sequence (DNA): TGTGCCACCAGTGATTCCCCGGGGCAACAAGAGACCCAGTACTTC. The encoded protein is CATSDSPGQQETQYF. V and J are TRBV24-1 and TRBJ2-5, with D possibly being TRBD1 or TRBD2 (5 bases each). The CDR3 has 15 amino acids. The ends were cut back, 2 bases at V and 2 bases at J, with 11 bases in the middle. The V gene's germline CDR1 is KGHDR and CDR2 SFDVKD.